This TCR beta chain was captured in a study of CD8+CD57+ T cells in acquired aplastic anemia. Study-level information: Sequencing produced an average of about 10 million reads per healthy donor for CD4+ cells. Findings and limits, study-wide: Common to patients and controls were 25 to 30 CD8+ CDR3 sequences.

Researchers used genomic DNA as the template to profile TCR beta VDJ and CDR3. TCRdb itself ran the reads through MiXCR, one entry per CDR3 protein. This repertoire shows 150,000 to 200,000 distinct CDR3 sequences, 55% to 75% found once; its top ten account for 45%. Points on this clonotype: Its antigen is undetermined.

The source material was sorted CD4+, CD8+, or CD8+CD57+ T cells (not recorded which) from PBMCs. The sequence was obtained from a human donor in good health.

In DNA, the CDR3 is TGTGCCAGCAGGCCACGGAGGGACAGGGTTCAAGAGACCCAGTACTTC. Its protein product is CASRPRRDRVQETQYF. The chain links TRBV6-1 to TRBJ2-5; the match to TRBD1 covers 9 bases. The J segment lost 2 bases and the V segment lost 6 bases, leaving 10 bases of the junction unmatched. The CDR3 has 16 residues. Germline-derived CDR1 and CDR2 are MNHNS and SASEGT.